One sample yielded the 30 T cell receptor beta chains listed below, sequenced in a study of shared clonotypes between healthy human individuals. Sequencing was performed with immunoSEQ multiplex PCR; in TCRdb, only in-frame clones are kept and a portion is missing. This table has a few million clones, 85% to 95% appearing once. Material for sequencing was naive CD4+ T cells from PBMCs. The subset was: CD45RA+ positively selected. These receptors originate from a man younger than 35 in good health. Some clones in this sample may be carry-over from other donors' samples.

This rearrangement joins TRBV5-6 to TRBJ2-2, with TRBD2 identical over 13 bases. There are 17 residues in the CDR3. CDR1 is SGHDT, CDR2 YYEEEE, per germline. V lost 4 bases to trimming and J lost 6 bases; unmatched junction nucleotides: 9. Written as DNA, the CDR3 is TGTGCCAGCAGCCCGGGACTAGCGGGAACTCGGCCCGGGGAGCTGTTTTTT. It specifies CASSPGLAGTRPGELFF.

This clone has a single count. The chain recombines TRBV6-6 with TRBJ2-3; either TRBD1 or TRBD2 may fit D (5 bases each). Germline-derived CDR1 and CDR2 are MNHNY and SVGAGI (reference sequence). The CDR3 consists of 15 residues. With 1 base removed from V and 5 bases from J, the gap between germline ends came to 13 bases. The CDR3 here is CASSYWGSRGDTQYF. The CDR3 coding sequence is TGTGCCAGCAGTTACTGGGGGAGCCGGGGAGATACGCAGTATTTT.

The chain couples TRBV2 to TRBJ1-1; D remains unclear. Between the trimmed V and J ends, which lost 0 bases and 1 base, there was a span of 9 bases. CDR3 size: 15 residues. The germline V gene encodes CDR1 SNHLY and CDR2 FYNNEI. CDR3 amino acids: CASSEAWQANTEAFF. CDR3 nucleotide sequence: TGTGCCAGCAGTGAAGCGTGGCAGGCGAACACTGAAGCTTTCTTT. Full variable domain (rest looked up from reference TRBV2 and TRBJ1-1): EPEVTQTPSHQVTQMGQEVILRCVPISNHLYFYWYRQILGQKVEFLVSFYNNEISEKSEIFDDQFSVERPDGSNFTLKIRSTKLEDSAMYFCASSEAWQANTEAFFGQGTRLTVV.

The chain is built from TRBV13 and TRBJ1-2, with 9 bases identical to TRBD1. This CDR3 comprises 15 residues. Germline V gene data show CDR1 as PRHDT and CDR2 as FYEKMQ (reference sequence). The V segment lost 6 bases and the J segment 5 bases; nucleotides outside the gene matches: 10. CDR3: CASRTGGRGSYGYTF. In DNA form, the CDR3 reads TGTGCCAGCAGGACAGGGGGGAGAGGCTCGTATGGCTACACCTTC. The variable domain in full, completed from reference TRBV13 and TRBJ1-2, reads AAGVIQSPRHLIKEKRETATLKCYPIPRHDTVYWYQQGPGQDPQFLISFYEKMQSDKGSIPDRFSAQQFSDYHSELNMSSLELGDSALYFCASRTGGRGSYGYTFGSGTRLTVV.

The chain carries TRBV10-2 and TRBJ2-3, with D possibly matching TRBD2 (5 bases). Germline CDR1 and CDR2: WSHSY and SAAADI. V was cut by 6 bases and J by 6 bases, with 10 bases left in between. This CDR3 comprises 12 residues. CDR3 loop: CASRRPGDTQYF. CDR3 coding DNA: TGCGCCAGCAGACGCCCGGGGGATACGCAGTATTTT.

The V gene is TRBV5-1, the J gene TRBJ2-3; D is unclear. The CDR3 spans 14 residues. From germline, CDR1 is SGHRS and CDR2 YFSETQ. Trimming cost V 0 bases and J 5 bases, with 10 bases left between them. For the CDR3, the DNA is TGCGCCAGCAGCTTGGGCCCAACCGGAGATACGCAGTATTTT. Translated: CASSLGPTGDTQYF.

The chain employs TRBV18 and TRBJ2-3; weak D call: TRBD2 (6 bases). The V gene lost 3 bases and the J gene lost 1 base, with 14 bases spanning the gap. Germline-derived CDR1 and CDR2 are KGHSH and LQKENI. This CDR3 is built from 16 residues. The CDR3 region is CASSPPDGSGTDTQYF. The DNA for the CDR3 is TGTGCCAGCTCACCCCCGGACGGGAGTGGCACAGATACGCAGTATTTT.

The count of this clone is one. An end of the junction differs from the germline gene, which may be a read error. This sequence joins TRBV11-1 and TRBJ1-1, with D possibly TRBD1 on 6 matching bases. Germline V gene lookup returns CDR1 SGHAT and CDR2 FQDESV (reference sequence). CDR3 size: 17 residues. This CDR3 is CASRLAGGAMGNTEAFF. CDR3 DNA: TGTGCCAGCCGCTTGGCTGGGGGCGCGATGGGGAACACTGAAGCTTTCTTT. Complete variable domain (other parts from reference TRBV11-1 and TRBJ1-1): EAEVAQSPRYKITEKSQAVAFWCDPISGHATLYWYRQILGQGPELLVQFQDESVVDDSQLPKDRFSAERLKGVDSTLKIQPAELGDSAMYLCASRLAGGAMGNTEAFFGQGTRLTVV.

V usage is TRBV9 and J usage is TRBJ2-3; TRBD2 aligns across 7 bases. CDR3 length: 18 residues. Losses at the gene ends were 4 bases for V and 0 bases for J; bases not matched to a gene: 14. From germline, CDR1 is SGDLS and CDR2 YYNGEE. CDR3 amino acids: CASSPRGAGAYSTDTQYF. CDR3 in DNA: TGTGCCAGCAGCCCTAGAGGGGCGGGAGCTTATAGCACAGATACGCAGTATTTT.

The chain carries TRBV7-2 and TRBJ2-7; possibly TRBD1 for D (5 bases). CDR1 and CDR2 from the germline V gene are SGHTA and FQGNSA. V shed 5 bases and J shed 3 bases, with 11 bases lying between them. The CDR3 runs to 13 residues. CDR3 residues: CASSLRQNYEQYF. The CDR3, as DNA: TGTGCCAGCAGCCTACGACAGAACTACGAGCAGTACTTC.

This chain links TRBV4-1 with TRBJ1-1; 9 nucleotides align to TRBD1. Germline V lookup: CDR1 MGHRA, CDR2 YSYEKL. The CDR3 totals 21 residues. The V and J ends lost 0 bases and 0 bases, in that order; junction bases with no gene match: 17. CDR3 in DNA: TGCGCCAGCAGCCAAGACTGGACAGGGGACGGAACCATAGACTTGAACACTGAAGCTTTCTTT. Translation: CASSQDWTGDGTIDLNTEAFF.

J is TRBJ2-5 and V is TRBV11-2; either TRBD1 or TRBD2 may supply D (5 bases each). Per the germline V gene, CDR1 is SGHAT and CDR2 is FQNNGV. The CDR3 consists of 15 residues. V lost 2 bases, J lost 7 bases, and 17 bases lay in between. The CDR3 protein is CASSLWEHPRGTQYF. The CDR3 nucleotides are TGTGCCAGCAGCTTATGGGAGCACCCAAGGGGGACCCAGTACTTC. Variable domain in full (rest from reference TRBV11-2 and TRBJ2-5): EAGVAQSPRYKIIEKRQSVAFWCNPISGHATLYWYQQILGQGPKLLIQFQNNGVVDDSQLPKDRFSAERLKGVDSTLKIQPAKLEDSAVYLCASSLWEHPRGTQYFGPGTRLLVL.

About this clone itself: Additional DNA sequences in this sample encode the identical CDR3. CDR3 coding DNA: TGTGCCAGCAGCCCGACTAGCGGCGGCACAGATACGCAGTATTTT. Protein sequence: CASSPTSGGTDTQYF. The rearrangement uses TRBV28 and TRBJ2-3; TRBD2 matches at 9 bases. The ends lost 6 bases at V and 1 base at J; junction bases unmatched: 5. The germline V gene has CDR1 MDHEN and CDR2 SYDVKM. CDR3 size: 15 residues.

Here the CDR3 DNA reads TGTGCCAGCAGAAGACTAAGTACAGATACGCAGTATTTT. It translates to CASRRLSTDTQYF. V and J are TRBV27 and TRBJ2-3, with D perhaps matching TRBD2 (5 bases). V was pared by 6 bases and J by 3 bases, with 10 bases between. Germline assignment: CDR1 MNHEY and CDR2 SMNVEV (reference sequence). CDR3 length: 13 residues.

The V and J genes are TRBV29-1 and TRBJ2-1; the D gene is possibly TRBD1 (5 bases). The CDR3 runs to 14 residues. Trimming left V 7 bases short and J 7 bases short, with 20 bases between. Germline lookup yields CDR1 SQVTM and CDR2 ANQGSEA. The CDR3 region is CSAADWQGGNEQFF. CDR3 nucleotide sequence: TGCAGCGCTGCGGATTGGCAGGGTGGAAATGAGCAGTTCTTC.

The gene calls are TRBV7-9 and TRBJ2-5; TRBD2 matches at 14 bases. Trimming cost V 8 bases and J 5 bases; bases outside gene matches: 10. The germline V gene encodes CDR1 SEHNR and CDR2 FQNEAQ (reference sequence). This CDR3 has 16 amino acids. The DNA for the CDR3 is TGTGCCAGCCTTAGGGGACTAGCGGGAGAGTGGGAGACCCAGTACTTC. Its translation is CASLRGLAGEWETQYF.

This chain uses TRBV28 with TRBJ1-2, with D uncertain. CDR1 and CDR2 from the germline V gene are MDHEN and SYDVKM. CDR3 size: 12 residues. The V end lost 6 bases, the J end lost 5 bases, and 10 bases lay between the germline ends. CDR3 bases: TGTGCCAGCAGCCTCGACTTTTATGGCTACACCTTC. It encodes CASSLDFYGYTF.

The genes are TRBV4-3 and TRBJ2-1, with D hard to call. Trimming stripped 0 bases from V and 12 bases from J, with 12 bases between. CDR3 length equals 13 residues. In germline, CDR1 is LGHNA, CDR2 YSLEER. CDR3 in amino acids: CASSQDLERLQFF. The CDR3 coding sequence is TGCGCCAGCAGCCAAGATCTTGAGAGGCTGCAGTTCTTC.

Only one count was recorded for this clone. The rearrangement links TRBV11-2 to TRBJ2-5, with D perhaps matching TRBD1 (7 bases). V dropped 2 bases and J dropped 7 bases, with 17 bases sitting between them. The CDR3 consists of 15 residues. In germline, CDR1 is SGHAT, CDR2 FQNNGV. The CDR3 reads CASSLFQGGWGTQYF. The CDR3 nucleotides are TGTGCCAGCAGCTTATTTCAGGGGGGTTGGGGGACCCAGTACTTC.

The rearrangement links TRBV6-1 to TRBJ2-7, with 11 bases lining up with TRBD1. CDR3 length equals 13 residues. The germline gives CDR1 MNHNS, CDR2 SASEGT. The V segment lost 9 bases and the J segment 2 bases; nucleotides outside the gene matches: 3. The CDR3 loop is CASGQGAPYEQYF. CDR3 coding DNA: TGTGCCAGTGGACAGGGGGCCCCCTACGAGCAGTACTTC.

Here the CDR3 reads CASSTGQGTYGYTF. The CDR3 nucleotides are TGTGCCAGCAGCACAGGACAGGGAACCTATGGCTACACCTTC. This chain joins TRBV5-6 and TRBJ1-2; 8 nucleotides agree with TRBD1. CDR1 is SGHDT, CDR2 YYEEEE, per germline. V shed 4 bases, J shed 4 bases, and the junction held 6 bases outside the gene matches. The CDR3 contains 14 residues.

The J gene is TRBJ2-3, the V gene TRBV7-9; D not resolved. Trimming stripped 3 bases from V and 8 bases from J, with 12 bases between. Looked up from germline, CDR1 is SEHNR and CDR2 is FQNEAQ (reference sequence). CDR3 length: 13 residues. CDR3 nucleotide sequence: TGTGCCAGCAGCTTGTTTGGTAGCCCTACGCAGTATTTT. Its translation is CASSLFGSPTQYF.

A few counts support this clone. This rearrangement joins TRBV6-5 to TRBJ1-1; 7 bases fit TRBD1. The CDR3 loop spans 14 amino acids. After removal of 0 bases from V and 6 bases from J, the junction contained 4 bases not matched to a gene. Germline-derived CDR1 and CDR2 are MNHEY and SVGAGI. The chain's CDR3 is CASSYSRQGPEAFF. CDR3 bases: TGTGCCAGCAGTTACTCCCGACAGGGCCCTGAAGCTTTCTTT.

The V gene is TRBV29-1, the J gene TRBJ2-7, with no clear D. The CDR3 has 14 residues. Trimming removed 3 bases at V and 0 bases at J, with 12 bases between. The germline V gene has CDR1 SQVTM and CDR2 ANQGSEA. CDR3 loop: CSVEDRSHSYEQYF. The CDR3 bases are TGCAGCGTTGAGGACCGCTCACACTCCTACGAGCAGTACTTC.

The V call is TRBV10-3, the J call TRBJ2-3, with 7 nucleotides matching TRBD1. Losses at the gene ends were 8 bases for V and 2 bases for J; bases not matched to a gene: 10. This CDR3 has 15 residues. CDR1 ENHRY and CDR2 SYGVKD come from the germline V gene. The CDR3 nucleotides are TGTGCCATCCGGAAACAGGGGTCCTCCACAGATACGCAGTATTTT. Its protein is CAIRKQGSSTDTQYF.

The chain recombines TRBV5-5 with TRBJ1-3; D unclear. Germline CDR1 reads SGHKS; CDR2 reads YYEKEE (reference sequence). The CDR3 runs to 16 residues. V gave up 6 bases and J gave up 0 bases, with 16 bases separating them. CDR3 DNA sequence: TGTGCCAGCACCGGACGGTTTTCGACCTCTGGAAACACCATATATTTT. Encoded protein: CASTGRFSTSGNTIYF.

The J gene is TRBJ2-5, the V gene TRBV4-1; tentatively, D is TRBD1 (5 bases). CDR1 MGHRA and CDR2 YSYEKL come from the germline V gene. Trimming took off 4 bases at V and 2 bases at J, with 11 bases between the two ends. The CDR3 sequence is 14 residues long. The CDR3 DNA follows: TGCGCCAGCAGCCGACAACAGGAACAAGAGACCCAGTACTTC. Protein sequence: CASSRQQEQETQYF.

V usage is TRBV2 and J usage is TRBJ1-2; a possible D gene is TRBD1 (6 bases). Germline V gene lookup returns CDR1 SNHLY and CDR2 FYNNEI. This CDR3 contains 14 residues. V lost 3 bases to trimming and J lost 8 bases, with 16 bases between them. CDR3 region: CASSDRGGAGGYTF. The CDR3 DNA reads TGTGCCAGCAGTGACAGGGGAGGGGCCGGCGGCTACACCTTC.

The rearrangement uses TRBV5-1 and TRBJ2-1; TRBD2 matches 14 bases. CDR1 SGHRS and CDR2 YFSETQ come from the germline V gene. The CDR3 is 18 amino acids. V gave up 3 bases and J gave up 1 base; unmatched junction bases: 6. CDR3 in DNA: TGCGCCAGCAGCTCAGGACTAGCGGGAGGATGGTCCTACAATGAGCAGTTCTTC. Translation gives CASSSGLAGGWSYNEQFF. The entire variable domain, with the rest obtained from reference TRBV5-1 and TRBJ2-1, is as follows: KAGVTQTPRYLIKTRGQQVTLSCSPISGHRSVSWYQQTPGQGLQFLFEYFSETQRNKGNFPGRFSGRQFSNSRSEMNVSTLELGDSALYLCASSSGLAGGWSYNEQFFGPGTRLTVL.

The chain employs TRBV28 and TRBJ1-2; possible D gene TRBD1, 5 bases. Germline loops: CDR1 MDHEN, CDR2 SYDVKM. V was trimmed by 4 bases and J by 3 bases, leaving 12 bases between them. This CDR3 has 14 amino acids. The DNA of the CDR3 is TGTGCCAGCAGTTCCCGACAGTTCTACTATGGCTACACCTTC. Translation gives CASSSRQFYYGYTF.